The sample holds one count of the clone carrying this TCR beta chain. Germline V gene lookup returns CDR1 SGHRS and CDR2 YFSETQ. V gave up 0 bases and J gave up 1 base, with 7 bases separating them. CDR3 length: 14 residues. The data belong to a study of T cells in Graves' hyperthyroidism and ophthalmopathy. The PBMCs were taken from roughly 9.3 ml of fresh peripheral blood. RNA transcripts served as the template for amplifying TCR beta CDR3 regions. The study used the HTBI primer set for a first-round RT-PCR of the TCR CDR3. TCRdb fed the multiplex PCR reads into MiXCR, producing one record per CDR3 protein. The sample shows hundreds of thousands of distinct CDR3 sequences, less than 20% of them seen only once.

The receptor was derived from a young woman with Graves' hyperthyroidism. The chain has TRBV5-1 and TRBJ1-1; the D is unclear. Sequencing was done on a sample of blood. Written as DNA, the CDR3 is TGCGCCAGCAGCTTGGCACCTCCGAACACTGAAGCTTTCTTT. Protein: CASSLAPPNTEAFF. Full variable domain (outside the CDR3, taken from reference TRBV5-1 and TRBJ1-1): KAGVTQTPRYLIKTRGQQVTLSCSPISGHRSVSWYQQTPGQGLQFLFEYFSETQRNKGNFPGRFSGRQFSNSRSEMNVSTLELGDSALYLCASSLAPPNTEAFFGQGTRLTVV.